Shown below are 29 T cell receptor beta chains from a single sample sequenced in a study of T cells in Graves' hyperthyroidism and ophthalmopathy. TCR beta CDR3 region amplification was performed from RNA transcripts. First-round RT-PCR with HTBI primers amplified the TCR CDR3 region. TCRdb re-called the multiplex PCR reads through MiXCR, storing one row per CDR3 protein. The sample carries fewer than 400,000 distinct CDR3 sequences, more than 13% recorded once. The material sequenced was blood. The receptors originated from a man aged 50 to 59 with Graves' ophthalmopathy.

The sample holds a few counts of this clonotype. The chain combines TRBV27 with TRBJ2-5; D gene unclear. This CDR3 contains 14 residues. Germline V gives CDR1 MNHEY, CDR2 SMNVEV (reference sequence). V lost 1 base and J 7 bases, leaving 13 bases between the germline ends. Here the CDR3 DNA reads TGTGCCAGCAGTTTATACGACGGAACGGGGACCCAGTACTTC. This codes for CASSLYDGTGTQYF.

Comments on this clonotype: A clone one base away is much larger, so this may be a read error. This likely comes from a read error, as the CDR3 has no conserved phenylalanine or tryptophan at its end. The chain joins TRBV2 to TRBJ2-2; D remains ambiguous. The CDR3 length is 13 residues. The germline gives CDR1 SNHLY, CDR2 FYNNEI. For the CDR3, the DNA is TGTGCCAGCAGCGAAGACAACACCGGGGAGCTGTTTTCT. Encoded protein: CASSEDNTGELFS.

This chain joins TRBV6-2 or TRBV6-3 and TRBJ2-7; a possible D gene is TRBD1 (5 bases). The CDR3 contains 15 residues. Looked up from germline, CDR1 is MNHEY and CDR2 is SVGEGT. V was clipped by 5 bases and J by 0 bases, with 14 bases between them. CDR3 protein: CASSPTGRSSYEQYF. The CDR3 DNA is TGTGCCAGCAGTCCAACAGGTCGGAGCTCCTACGAGCAGTACTTC.

This clonotype occurred a few times. The chain is built from TRBV25-1 and TRBJ1-2; 7 nucleotides align to TRBD1. This CDR3 has 13 amino acids. Per germline, CDR1 MGHDK and CDR2 SYGVNS. Unmatched junction bases numbered 6, after V lost 5 bases and J lost 6 bases. CDR3 protein: CASSRQGFDGYTF. CDR3 DNA sequence: TGTGCCAGCAGTAGACAGGGTTTCGATGGCTACACCTTC.

This clonotype showed up many times. The genes are TRBV20-1 and TRBJ2-1; 7 bases map to TRBD1. The CDR3 consists of 14 residues. Germline V gives CDR1 DFQATT, CDR2 SNEGSKA (reference sequence). Unmatched junction bases numbered 11, after V lost 4 bases and J lost 8 bases. CDR3 protein: CSAKTGFGHHEQFF. CDR3 nucleotides: TGCAGTGCTAAGACAGGGTTCGGTCATCATGAGCAGTTCTTC.

This clonotype was picked up many times. This chain joins TRBV5-1 and TRBJ2-7; no firm D call. CDR1 and CDR2 (germline): SGHRS, YFSETQ. The CDR3 runs 14 residues. V lost 3 bases and J lost 6, with 16 bases in between. For the CDR3, the DNA is TGCGCCAGCAGCTGGGCCAGTGGGCCCAGCGAGCAGTACTTC. It yields the protein CASSWASGPSEQYF.

This clonotype has ten or more counts. The chain is built from TRBV6-1 and TRBJ2-5; 13 bases fit TRBD2. This CDR3 has 17 amino acids. Germline V gene lookup returns CDR1 MNHNS and CDR2 SASEGT. The ends lost 7 bases at V and 0 bases at J; junction bases unmatched: 8. CDR3 bases: TGTGCCAGCATTTTACGTGGGACTAGCGGGAACCAAGAGACCCAGTACTTC. Translation: CASILRGTSGNQETQYF.

This clonotype was recorded many times. The genes are TRBV30 and TRBJ2-7; 10 bases agree with TRBD1. CDR1 GTSNPN and CDR2 SVGIG come from the germline V gene (reference sequence). This CDR3 contains 13 residues. Unmatched junction bases numbered 4, after V lost 3 bases and J lost 5 bases. DNA for the CDR3: TGTGCCTGGAGCCCCGGGACAGGGGACGAGCAGTACTTC. Translation gives CAWSPGTGDEQYF.

This clonotype was seen at least ten times. The chain uses TRBV6-1 and TRBJ2-2; D remains unclear. The CDR3 consists of 13 residues. V shed 4 bases and J shed 4 bases, with 7 bases lying between them. Germline loops: CDR1 MNHNS, CDR2 SASEGT. For the CDR3, the DNA is TGTGCCAGCAGTGTCTACGGCACCGGGGAGCTGTTTTTT. Residues: CASSVYGTGELFF.

This clonotype was detected many times. V usage is TRBV30 and J usage is TRBJ1-1; D unresolved. Germline-derived CDR1 and CDR2 are GTSNPN and SVGIG (reference sequence). The CDR3 covers 13 residues. Trimming took off 3 bases at V and 1 base at J, with 9 bases between the two ends. The CDR3 protein is CAWSYGRNTEAFF. CDR3 in DNA: TGTGCCTGGAGCTATGGACGGAACACTGAAGCTTTCTTT. Full variable domain (missing parts from reference TRBV30 and TRBJ1-1): SQTIHQWPATLVQPVGSPLSLECTVEGTSNPNLYWYRQAAGRGLQLLFYSVGIGQISSEVPQNLSASRPQDRQFILSSKKLLLSDSGFYLCAWSYGRNTEAFFGQGTRLTVV.

The CDR3 reads CASSTGDDKNIQYF. The CDR3 DNA reads as TGCGCCAGCAGCACCGGTGATGACAAAAACATTCAGTACTTC. The gene calls are TRBV5-1 and TRBJ2-4; D uncertain. Germline V gene lookup returns CDR1 SGHRS and CDR2 YFSETQ. Deletions cut 4 bases from V and 3 bases from J, with 11 bases between. The CDR3 spans 14 residues.

The rearrangement joins TRBV7-9 to TRBJ2-5; D is unresolved. Germline V gives CDR1 SEHNR, CDR2 FQNEAQ (reference sequence). V gave up 5 bases and J gave up 13 bases, with 17 bases separating them. There are 12 residues in the CDR3. CDR3 DNA: TGTGCCAGCAGCACGGAACTCCGGGCCCTGTACTTC. Its protein is CASSTELRALYF.

This clonotype was seen at least ten times. This rearrangement joins TRBV7-8 to TRBJ1-2; no firm D call. Germline values: CDR1 SGHVS, CDR2 FQNEAQ. The CDR3 runs 15 residues. Trimming took off 5 bases at V and 2 bases at J, with 15 bases between the two ends. The CDR3 DNA follows: TGTGCCAGCAGCCCCTTACTCCGAGGGAACTATGGCTACACCTTC. Encoded protein: CASSPLLRGNYGYTF.

This clonotype was detected only a few times. V gene TRBV7-3 combines with J gene TRBJ2-2; no firm D call. V lost 5 bases, J lost 3 bases, and 4 bases lay in between. The germline CDR1 and CDR2 sequences are SGHTA and FQGTGA. The CDR3 consists of 12 residues. CDR3 region: CASSRHTGELFF. In DNA form, the CDR3 reads TGTGCCAGCAGCCGGCACACCGGGGAGCTGTTTTTT.

This clonotype was counted between two and nine times. The CDR3 end shows no conserved phenylalanine or tryptophan, and so a read error is likely. V usage is TRBV4-3 and J usage is TRBJ2-7, with 7 bases lining up with TRBD1. The germline V gene encodes CDR1 LGHNA and CDR2 YSLEER. The CDR3 sequence is 15 residues long. J lost 3 bases, V lost 2 bases, and 7 bases had no gene match. As DNA, the CDR3 is TGCGCCAGCAGCCAAAATTCCTGGGACAGCTACGAGCAGTACCTC. Translation: CASSQNSWDSYEQYL.

In this sample, this clonotype turned up many times. The rearrangement joins TRBV5-6 to TRBJ1-1; tentative D call: TRBD1 (6 bases). The CDR3 is 17 amino acids. V was clipped by 1 base and J by 2 bases, with 18 bases between them. The germline V gene encodes CDR1 SGHDT and CDR2 YYEEEE. The CDR3 DNA sequence: TGTGCCAGCAGCTTGCCTTTGGACAGACAACACAACACTGAAGCTTTCTTT. Translating it yields CASSLPLDRQHNTEAFF.

This clonotype has only a few counts. This rearrangement joins TRBV12-3 or TRBV12-4 to TRBJ2-1; 10 nucleotides match TRBD2. V dropped 1 base and J dropped 5; count of bases not matched to a gene: 14. CDR3 length equals 19 residues. CDR3 residues: CASSLGFRVLAGGHNEQFF. The CDR3 DNA sequence: TGTGCCAGCAGTTTAGGCTTCAGAGTATTAGCGGGAGGCCACAATGAGCAGTTCTTC.

This clonotype came up a few times. The genes are TRBV27 and TRBJ2-1, with D perhaps TRBD2 (5 bases). The CDR3 has 14 amino acids. V gave up 8 bases and J gave up 2 bases, with 13 bases separating them. Germline V lookup: CDR1 MNHEY, CDR2 SMNVEV (reference sequence). The CDR3 nucleotides are TGTGCCAGCGGGATGGACTGGACCTACAATGAGCAGTTCTTC. This translates into CASGMDWTYNEQFF.

The V gene is TRBV6-1, the J gene TRBJ2-4, with D maybe TRBD1 (6 bases). Trimming cost V 5 bases and J 2 bases, with 16 bases left between them. CDR1 MNHNS and CDR2 SASEGT come from the germline V gene. This CDR3 is 16 amino acids long. CDR3 sequence reads: CASSPGQSLSKNIQYF. As DNA, the CDR3 is TGTGCCAGCAGTCCCGGACAGAGTCTCTCCAAAAACATTCAGTACTTC.

This clonotype was counted many times. This chain connects TRBV11-2 to TRBJ2-7; the D is unclear. Germline V lookup: CDR1 SGHAT, CDR2 FQNNGV. The CDR3 sequence is 16 residues long. V gave up 0 bases and J gave up 2 bases, with 14 bases separating them. The CDR3 DNA reads as TGTGCCAGCAGCTTAGAACTCCGCGTATACCCCTACGAGCAGTACTTC. Translated, it gives CASSLELRVYPYEQYF.

This clonotype was counted at least ten times. One end of the junction is discordant with germline, which a read error may explain. The J gene is TRBJ1-3, the V gene TRBV12-3 or TRBV12-4; 7 nucleotides agree with TRBD1. This CDR3 is 14 amino acids long. CDR3 nucleotide sequence: TGTGCCAGCAGCTTAGACAGGGCTGGAAACACCATATATTTT. Protein product: CASSLDRAGNTIYF.

At least ten counts were recorded for this clonotype. The chain has TRBV6-1 and TRBJ2-7, with 9 bases identical to TRBD1. Losses at the gene ends were 6 bases for V and 0 bases for J; bases not matched to a gene: 6. The germline V gene has CDR1 MNHNS and CDR2 SASEGT. This CDR3 has 15 residues. The CDR3 nucleotides are TGTGCCAGCAGAAGCACAGGGGGCAACTCCTACGAGCAGTACTTC. This encodes CASRSTGGNSYEQYF.

The sample holds many counts of this clonotype. The chain couples TRBV13 to TRBJ1-2, with TRBD1 matching 7 bases. CDR3 length: 16 residues. The germline V gene encodes CDR1 PRHDT and CDR2 FYEKMQ (reference sequence). The V and J ends lost 6 bases and 2 bases, in that order; junction bases with no gene match: 12. The CDR3 coding sequence is TGTGCCAGCAGTTCGGGTCTAGAAGGGGGCAACTATGGCTACACCTTC. Residues: CASSSGLEGGNYGYTF.

This clonotype has ten or more counts. The chain is built from TRBV2 and TRBJ1-5; a possible D gene is TRBD1 (6 bases). V lost 7 bases and J lost 2, with 9 bases in between. CDR3 length: 13 amino acids. Germline V gives CDR1 SNHLY, CDR2 FYNNEI. The CDR3: CASKGDGNQPQHF. The CDR3 DNA is TGTGCCAGCAAGGGGGATGGCAATCAGCCCCAGCATTTT.

The genes are TRBV28 and TRBJ2-7; tentatively, D is TRBD2 (5 bases). The CDR3 runs 15 residues. Per the germline V gene, CDR1 is MDHEN and CDR2 is SYDVKM. Trimming took off 5 bases at V and 4 bases at J, with 18 bases between the two ends. As DNA, the CDR3 is TGTGCCAGCAGTCCAGTCACGGGGTTAACGTACGAGCAGTACTTC. It encodes CASSPVTGLTYEQYF.

This clonotype was observed at least ten times. This rearrangement joins TRBV28 to TRBJ2-2; D remains unclear. Germline V gene lookup returns CDR1 MDHEN and CDR2 SYDVKM. This CDR3 is built from 13 residues. The V gene lost 8 bases and the J gene lost 2 bases, with 9 bases spanning the gap. CDR3 protein: CASCGPNTGELFF. CDR3 coding DNA: TGTGCCAGCTGCGGACCCAACACCGGGGAGCTGTTTTTT.

The CDR3 protein is CASSPYLGGRGDEQFF. Here the CDR3 DNA reads TGTGCCAGCAGTCCCTACTTGGGCGGGAGAGGGGATGAGCAGTTCTTC. The V call is TRBV12-3 or TRBV12-4, the J call TRBJ2-1, with 7 bases matching TRBD2. The CDR3 spans 16 residues. After removal of 5 bases from V and 8 bases from J, the junction contained 15 bases not matched to a gene.

This clonotype was counted between two and nine times. This sequence joins TRBV29-1 and TRBJ2-2, with D hard to call. Per germline, CDR1 SQVTM and CDR2 ANQGSEA. V shed 4 bases and J shed 2 bases, with 8 bases lying between them. This CDR3 contains 13 residues. The CDR3 region has the DNA TGCAGCGTTGGGCAGGAAAACACCGGGGAGCTGTTTTTT. This translates into CSVGQENTGELFF.

The sample holds many counts of this clonotype. This chain joins TRBV24-1 and TRBJ1-5, with 7 bases matching TRBD1. CDR1 and CDR2 (germline): KGHDR, SFDVKD. Trimming took 5 bases from V and 4 from J; bases not matched to a gene: 7. The CDR3 is 15 amino acids. CDR3 coding DNA: TGTGCCACCAGTGCCCCAGGGGGTTATAATCAGCCCCAGCATTTT. As protein: CATSAPGGYNQPQHF.